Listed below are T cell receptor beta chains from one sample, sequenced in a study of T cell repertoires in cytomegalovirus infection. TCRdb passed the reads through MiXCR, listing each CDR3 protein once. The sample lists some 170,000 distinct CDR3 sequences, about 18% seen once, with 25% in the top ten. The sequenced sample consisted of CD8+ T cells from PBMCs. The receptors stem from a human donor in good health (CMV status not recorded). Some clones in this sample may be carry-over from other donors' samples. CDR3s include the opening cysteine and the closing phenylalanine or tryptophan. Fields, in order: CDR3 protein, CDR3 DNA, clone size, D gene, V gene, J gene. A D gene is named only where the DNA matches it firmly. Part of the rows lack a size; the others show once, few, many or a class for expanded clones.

CASSYSGATDKLFF,TGTGCCAGCAGTTACTCAGGGGCGACCGACAAACTGTTTTTT,few,NA,TRBV6-5,TRBJ1-4
CAIRAGHYGYTF,TGTGCCATCCGTGCAGGGCACTATGGCTACACCTTC,few,NA,TRBV10-3,TRBJ1-2
CASSSQGGSNQPQHF,TGCGCCAGCAGCTCCCAGGGAGGGAGCAATCAGCCCCAGCATTTT,few,NA,TRBV5-1,TRBJ1-5
CASSSFRETRDGREQYF,TGTGCCAGCAGTTCATTCCGGGAGACACGGGACGGGAGGGAGCAGTACTTC,NA,TRBD2,TRBV6-2/TRBV6-3,TRBJ2-7
CASSYNQGNSPLHF,TGTGCCAGCAGTTACAATCAGGGGAATTCACCCCTCCACTTT,NA,NA,TRBV6-2/TRBV6-3,TRBJ1-6
CASSPPGDSKYQETQYF,TGTGCCAGCAGCCCTCCAGGGGACAGCAAGTACCAAGAGACCCAGTACTTC,few,TRBD1,TRBV7-9,TRBJ2-5
CASSGIQGLETQYF,TGTGCCAGCAGTGGTATACAGGGTCTCGAGACCCAGTACTTC,NA,NA,TRBV28,TRBJ2-5
CSAHRDNSYEQYF,TGCAGTGCTCACCGGGACAACTCCTACGAGCAGTACTTC,few,NA,TRBV20-1,TRBJ2-7
CASSTGYNEQFF,TGTGCCAGCAGCACAGGGTACAATGAGCAGTTCTTC,few,NA,TRBV7-9,TRBJ2-1
CSARDTSEWNQPQHF,TGCAGTGCTAGAGATACTAGCGAATGGAATCAGCCCCAGCATTTT,NA,NA,TRBV20-1,TRBJ1-5
CASSGGTGSNQPQHF,TGCGCCAGCAGCGGGGGGACAGGGAGCAATCAGCCCCAGCATTTT,NA,TRBD1,TRBV5-1,TRBJ1-5
CASSSDTPYSNQPQHF,TGTGCCAGCAGCTCGGACACCCCTTATAGCAATCAGCCCCAGCATTTT,NA,NA,TRBV7-6,TRBJ1-5
CSALVGGGSNEQFF,TGCAGTGCTCTCGTAGGCGGGGGGTCGAATGAGCAGTTCTTC,NA,TRBD2,TRBV20-1,TRBJ2-1
CASSLSLEQYF,TGTGCCAGCAGCTTGTCCCTCGAGCAGTACTTC,NA,NA,TRBV7-9,TRBJ2-7
CASSLNPGWTDGDPDTQYF,TGTGCCAGCAGCTTAAACCCGGGTTGGACGGACGGTGACCCAGATACGCAGTATTTT,NA,NA,TRBV7-9,TRBJ2-3
CASTPGGTDTQYF,TGTGCCAGCACCCCGGGGGGCACAGATACGCAGTATTTT,NA,NA,TRBV12-3/TRBV12-4,TRBJ2-3
CAIVTGDNSYEQYF,TGTGCCATCGTGACAGGGGACAACTCCTACGAGCAGTACTTC,NA,TRBD1,TRBV6-2/TRBV6-3,TRBJ2-7
CASLTGGSGGYTF,TGTGCCAGCTTGACAGGGGGCAGCGGTGGCTACACCTTC,NA,TRBD1,TRBV13,TRBJ1-2
CASSRLGGETQYF,TGTGCCAGCAGCCGCCTCGGGGGGGAGACCCAGTACTTC,few,TRBD2,TRBV11-1,TRBJ2-5
CSARELGTGELFF,TGCAGTGCTAGAGAGTTAGGCACCGGGGAGCTGTTTTTT,once,NA,TRBV20-1,TRBJ2-2
CSATYNRGMKEETQYF,TGCAGTGCTACCTACAACAGGGGGATGAAGGAGGAGACCCAGTACTTC,NA,TRBD1,TRBV20-1,TRBJ2-5